This T cell receptor beta chain was profiled in a study of cytomegalovirus exposure and HLA in healthy donors. Study findings and constraints: In a later analysis, across HLA loci, associated TCR counts were highest for DRB1, lowest for HLA-C.

With 0 bases removed from V and 5 bases from J, the gap between germline ends came to 11 bases. The CDR3 is 14 amino acids. CDR1 and CDR2 from the germline V gene are SGHAT and FQNNGV. The PCR used 60 Vbeta and 13 Jbeta primers. The method was immunoSEQ multiplex PCR; TCRdb's version includes in-frame clones alone and lacks a portion of them. The sample comprises over 100,000 clones, just under 75% of which are singletons, and 6% to 8.5% rests with the top ten. Notes on this clone: Its antigen is not known. The same CDR3 can be traced to other DNA sequences in this sample.

Specimen: PBMCs. V gene TRBV11-2 combines with J gene TRBJ2-7; D call uncertain. This sequence originates from a man in his forties in good health and CMV-seropositive. DNA for the CDR3: TGTGCCAGCAGCTTAGATCTCCAGGTCGACGAGCAGTACTTC. Its protein is CASSLDLQVDEQYF.